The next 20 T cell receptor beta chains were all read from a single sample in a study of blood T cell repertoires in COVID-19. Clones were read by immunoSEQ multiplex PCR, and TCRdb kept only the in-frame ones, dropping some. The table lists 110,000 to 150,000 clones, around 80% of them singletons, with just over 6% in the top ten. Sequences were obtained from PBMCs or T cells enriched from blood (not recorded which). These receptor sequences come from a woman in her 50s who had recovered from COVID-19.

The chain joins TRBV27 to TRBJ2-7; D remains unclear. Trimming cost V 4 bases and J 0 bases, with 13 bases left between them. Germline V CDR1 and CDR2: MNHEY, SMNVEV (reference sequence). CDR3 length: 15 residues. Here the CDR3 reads CASSSTRESSYEQYF. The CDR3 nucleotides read TGTGCCAGCAGTTCCACGAGAGAAAGCTCCTACGAGCAGTACTTC.

This chain's CDR3 is CASSARQVTYEQYF. CDR3 in DNA: TGTGCCAGCAGCGCCCGACAGGTTACCTACGAGCAGTACTTC. This rearrangement joins TRBV7-8 to TRBJ2-7; tentative D call: TRBD1 (6 bases). With 5 bases removed from V and 2 bases from J, the gap between germline ends came to 13 bases. Germline loops: CDR1 SGHVS, CDR2 FQNEAQ. The CDR3 contains 14 residues.

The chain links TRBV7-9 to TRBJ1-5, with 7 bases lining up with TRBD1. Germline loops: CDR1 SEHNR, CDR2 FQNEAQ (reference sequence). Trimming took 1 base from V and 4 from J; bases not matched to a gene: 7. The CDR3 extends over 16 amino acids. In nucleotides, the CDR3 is TGTGCCAGCAGCTTAGGAAGACAGGGTTGGAATCAGCCCCAGCATTTT. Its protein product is CASSLGRQGWNQPQHF.

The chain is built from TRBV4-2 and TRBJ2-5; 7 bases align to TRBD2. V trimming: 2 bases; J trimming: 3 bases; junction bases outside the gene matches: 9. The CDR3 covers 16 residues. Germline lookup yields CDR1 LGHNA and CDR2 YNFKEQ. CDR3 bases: TGTGCCAGCAGCCAAAATAAGGGGAGCGGGGAAGAGACCCAGTACTTC. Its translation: CASSQNKGSGEETQYF.

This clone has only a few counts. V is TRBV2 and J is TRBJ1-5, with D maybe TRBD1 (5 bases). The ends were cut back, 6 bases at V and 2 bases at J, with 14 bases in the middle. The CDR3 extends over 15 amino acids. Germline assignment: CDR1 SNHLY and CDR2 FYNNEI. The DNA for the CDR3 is TGTGCCAGCAGCGGGAGTCGAGGGGGCAATCAGCCCCAGCATTTT. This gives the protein CASSGSRGGNQPQHF.

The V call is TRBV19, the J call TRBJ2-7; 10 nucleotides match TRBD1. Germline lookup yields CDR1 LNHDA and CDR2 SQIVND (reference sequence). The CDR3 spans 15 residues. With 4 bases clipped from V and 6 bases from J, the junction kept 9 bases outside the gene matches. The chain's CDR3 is CASSTRTGQGIEQYF. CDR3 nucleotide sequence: TGTGCCAGTAGTACCCGTACGGGACAGGGGATCGAGCAGTACTTC.

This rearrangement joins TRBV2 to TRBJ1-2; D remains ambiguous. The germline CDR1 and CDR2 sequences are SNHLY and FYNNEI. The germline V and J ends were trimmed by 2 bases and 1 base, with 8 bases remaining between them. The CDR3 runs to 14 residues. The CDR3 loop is CASSESPGNYGYTF. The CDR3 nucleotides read TGTGCCAGCAGTGAAAGTCCGGGTAACTATGGCTACACCTTC.

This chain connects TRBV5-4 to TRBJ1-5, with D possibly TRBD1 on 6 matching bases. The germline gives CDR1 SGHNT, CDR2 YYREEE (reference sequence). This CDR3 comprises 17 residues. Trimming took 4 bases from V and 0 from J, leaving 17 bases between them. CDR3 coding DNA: TGTGCCAGCAGCAAGGGAGGGGGGCTCCCTAGCAATCAGCCCCAGCATTTT. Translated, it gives CASSKGGGLPSNQPQHF.

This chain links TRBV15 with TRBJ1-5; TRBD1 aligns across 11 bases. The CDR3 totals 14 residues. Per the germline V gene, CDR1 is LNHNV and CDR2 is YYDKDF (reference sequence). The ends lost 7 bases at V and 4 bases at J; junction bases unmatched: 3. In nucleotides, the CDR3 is TGTGCCACCACCGGGACAGGGGGTAATCAGCCCCAGCATTTT. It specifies CATTGTGGNQPQHF.

The CDR3 region is CASKTGVENSGELFF. CDR3 DNA: TGTGCCAGTAAGACAGGGGTGGAGAATTCCGGGGAGCTGTTTTTT. The chain employs TRBV11-3 and TRBJ2-2; TRBD1 agrees at 8 bases. The CDR3 extends over 15 amino acids. Germline assignment: CDR1 SGHNT and CDR2 YENEEA. Unmatched junction bases numbered 12, after V lost 9 bases and J lost 6 bases. The variable domain in full, completed from reference TRBV11-3 and TRBJ2-2, reads EAGVVQSPRYKIIEKKQPVAFWCNPISGHNTLYWYLQNLGQGPELLIRYENEEAVDDSQLPKDRFSAERLKGVDSTLKIQPAELGDSAVYLCASKTGVENSGELFFGEGSRLTVL.

The CDR3 region has the DNA TGTGCCAGCAGTTACTCGACAGTGGACCCAGATACGCAGTATTTT. The encoded protein is CASSYSTVDPDTQYF. The chain combines TRBV6-5 with TRBJ2-3, with TRBD1 as a possible D gene (5 bases). The CDR3 has 15 residues. The V and J ends lost 0 bases and 4 bases respectively, with 11 bases between them. Germline-derived CDR1 and CDR2 are MNHEY and SVGAGI.

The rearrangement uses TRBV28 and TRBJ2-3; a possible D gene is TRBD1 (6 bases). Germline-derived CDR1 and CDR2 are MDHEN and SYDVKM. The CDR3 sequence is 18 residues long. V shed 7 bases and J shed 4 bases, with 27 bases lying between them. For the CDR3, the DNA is TGTGCCAGCATCCCTCATGCTCAGGGGATTGGGACCGCAGATACGCAGTATTTT. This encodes CASIPHAQGIGTADTQYF.

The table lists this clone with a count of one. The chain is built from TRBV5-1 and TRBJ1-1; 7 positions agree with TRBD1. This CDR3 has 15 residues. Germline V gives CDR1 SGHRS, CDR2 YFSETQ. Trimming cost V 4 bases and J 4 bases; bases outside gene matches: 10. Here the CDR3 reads CASSGRGESGTEAFF. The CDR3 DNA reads TGCGCCAGCAGCGGCAGGGGGGAAAGTGGCACTGAAGCTTTCTTT. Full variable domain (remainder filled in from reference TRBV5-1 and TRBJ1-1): KAGVTQTPRYLIKTRGQQVTLSCSPISGHRSVSWYQQTPGQGLQFLFEYFSETQRNKGNFPGRFSGRQFSNSRSEMNVSTLELGDSALYLCASSGRGESGTEAFFGQGTRLTVV.

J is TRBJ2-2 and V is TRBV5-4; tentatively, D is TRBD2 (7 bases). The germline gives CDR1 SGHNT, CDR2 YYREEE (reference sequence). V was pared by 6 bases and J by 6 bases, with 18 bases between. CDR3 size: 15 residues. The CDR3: CASTGKGGPSGELFF. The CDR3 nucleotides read TGTGCCAGCACCGGGAAGGGGGGGCCGTCCGGGGAGCTGTTTTTT. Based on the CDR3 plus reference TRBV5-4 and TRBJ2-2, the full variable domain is ETGVTQSPTHLIKTRGQQVTLRCSSQSGHNTVSWYQQALGQGPQFIFQYYREEENGRGNFPPRFSGLQFPNYSSELNVNALELDDSALYLCASTGKGGPSGELFFGEGSRLTVL.

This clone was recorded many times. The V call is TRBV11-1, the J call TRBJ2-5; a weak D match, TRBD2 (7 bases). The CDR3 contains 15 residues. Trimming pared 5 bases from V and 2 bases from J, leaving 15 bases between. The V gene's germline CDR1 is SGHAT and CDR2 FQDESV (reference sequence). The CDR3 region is CASSPSGTFQETQYF. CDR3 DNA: TGTGCCAGCAGCCCGAGCGGGACATTTCAAGAGACCCAGTACTTC. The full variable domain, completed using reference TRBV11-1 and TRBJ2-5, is EAEVAQSPRYKITEKSQAVAFWCDPISGHATLYWYRQILGQGPELLVQFQDESVVDDSQLPKDRFSAERLKGVDSTLKIQPAELGDSAMYLCASSPSGTFQETQYFGPGTRLLVL.

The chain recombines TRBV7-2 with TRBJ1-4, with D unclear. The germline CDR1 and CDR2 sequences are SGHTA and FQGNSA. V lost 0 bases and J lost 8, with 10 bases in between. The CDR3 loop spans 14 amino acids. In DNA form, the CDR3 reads TGTGCCAGCAGCTTAGCGCACAGAGACGAAAAACTGTTTTTT. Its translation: CASSLAHRDEKLFF.

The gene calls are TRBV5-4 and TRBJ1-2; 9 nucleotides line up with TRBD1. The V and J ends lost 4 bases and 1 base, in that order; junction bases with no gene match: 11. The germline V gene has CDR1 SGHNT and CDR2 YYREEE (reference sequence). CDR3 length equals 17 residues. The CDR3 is CASSLGTGPGINYGYTF. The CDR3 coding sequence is TGTGCCAGCAGCCTCGGGACAGGGCCGGGGATTAACTATGGCTACACCTTC.

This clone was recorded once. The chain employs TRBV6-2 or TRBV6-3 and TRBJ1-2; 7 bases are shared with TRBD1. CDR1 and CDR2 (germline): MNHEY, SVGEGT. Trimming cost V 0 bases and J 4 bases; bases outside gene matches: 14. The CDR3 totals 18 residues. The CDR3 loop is CASSYSPFRDRNAYGYTF. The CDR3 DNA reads TGTGCCAGCAGTTACTCCCCATTCCGGGACAGAAATGCCTATGGCTACACCTTC.

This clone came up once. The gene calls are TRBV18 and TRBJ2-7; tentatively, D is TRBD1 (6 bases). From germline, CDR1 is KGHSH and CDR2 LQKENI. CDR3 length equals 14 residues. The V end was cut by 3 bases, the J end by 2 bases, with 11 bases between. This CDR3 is CASSPPGTTYEQYF. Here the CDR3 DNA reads TGTGCCAGCTCACCTCCCGGGACAACCTACGAGCAGTACTTC.

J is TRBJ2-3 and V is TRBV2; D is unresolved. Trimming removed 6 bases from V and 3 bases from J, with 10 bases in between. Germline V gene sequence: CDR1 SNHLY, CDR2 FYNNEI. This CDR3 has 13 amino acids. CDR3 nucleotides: TGTGCCAGCAGATCCACCGGGACAGATACGCAGTATTTT. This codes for CASRSTGTDTQYF.